A selection of T cell receptor beta chains follows, all from one sample in a study of T cells in Graves' hyperthyroidism and ophthalmopathy. TCRdb re-derived calls from the multiplex PCR reads in MiXCR, one entry per CDR3 protein. This table holds some 760,000 distinct CDR3 sequences, 14% found once. The source material was blood. These receptors were obtained from a woman under 30 with Graves' hyperthyroidism. Each CDR3 is given with its conserved first and last residue. A D gene is named only where the DNA matches it firmly. Clone size is not always given. Where it is, it says once, few, many or a class for expanded clones.

CDR3 protein | CDR3 DNA | clone size | J gene | D gene | V gene
CASGELFF | TGTGCCTCCGGGGAGCTGTTTTTT | few | TRBJ2-2 | - | TRBV6-4
CAGGGRGTYEQFF | TGTGCCGGGGGGGGCAGGGGCACTTATGAGCAGTTCTTC | - | TRBJ2-1 | - | TRBV7-8
CASSPAREDTQYF | TGTGCCAGCTCACCGGCTCGCGAAGATACGCAGTATTTT | many | TRBJ2-3 | - | TRBV18
CAWSVSRIYEQYF | TGTGCCTGGAGTGTATCTCGGATCTACGAGCAGTACTTC | many | TRBJ2-7 | - | TRBV30
CASSLLGTSNPYEQYF | TGTGCCAGCAGTTTGCTCGGGACTAGCAACCCCTACGAGCAGTACTTC | - | TRBJ2-7 | TRBD2 | TRBV27
CASSLKGAREIGLTQYF | TGTGCCAGCAGCTTAAAGGGGGCGCGGGAGATCGGGCTTACGCAGTATTTT | many | TRBJ2-3 | - | TRBV7-8
CATSDLRGAGLAANTGELFF | TGTGCCACCAGTGATTTAAGGGGAGCGGGACTAGCGGCGAACACCGGGGAGCTGTTTTTT | - | TRBJ2-2 | TRBD2 | TRBV24-1
CAISESSPGIDTQYF | TGTGCCATCAGTGAGTCGTCTCCAGGGATTGATACGCAGTATTTT | - | TRBJ2-3 | - | TRBV10-3
CASSLTGSYTGMDTEAFF | TGTGCCAGCAGTTTAACCGGGAGTTACACCGGAATGGACACTGAAGCTTTCTTT | many | TRBJ1-1 | - | TRBV28
CASSAKKQGGDTEAFF | TGTGCCAGCAGCGCTAAGAAACAGGGGGGTGACACTGAAGCTTTCTTT | - | TRBJ1-1 | TRBD1 | TRBV9
CASSLGRGLAGDSYNEQFF | TGTGCCAGCAGCTTAGGTCGGGGACTAGCGGGAGATTCCTACAATGAGCAGTTCTTC | many | TRBJ2-1 | TRBD2 | TRBV7-8
CASSPIPTGGETQYF | TGTGCCAGCAGCCCAATCCCGACGGGTGGAGAGACCCAGTACTTC | many | TRBJ2-5 | - | TRBV7-9
CASSLLAPYEQYF | TGTGCCAGCAGTTTACTAGCGCCCTACGAGCAGTACTTC | many | TRBJ2-7 | - | TRBV28
CASRLTSGASTDTQYF | TGTGCCAGCAGGTTGACTAGCGGGGCTAGCACAGATACGCAGTATTTT | - | TRBJ2-3 | TRBD2 | TRBV2
CASTSPPSGSMETQYF | TGTGCCAGCACCTCACCCCCTAGCGGGAGTATGGAGACCCAGTACTTC | many | TRBJ2-5 | TRBD2 | TRBV28
CASSQEQGGLSSYEQYF | TGCGCCAGCAGCCAAGAGCAGGGGGGACTTAGCTCCTACGAGCAGTACTTC | many | TRBJ2-7 | - | TRBV4-1
CASSSGTSGTNQETQYF | TGTGCCAGCAGTTCCGGGACTAGCGGGACCAACCAAGAGACCCAGTACTTC | many | TRBJ2-5 | TRBD2 | TRBV6-1
CASSQGGGRQVFRGTGELFF | TGCGCCAGCAGCCAAGGAGGCGGGAGGCAGGTTTTTCGTGGCACCGGGGAGCTGTTTTTT | - | TRBJ2-2 | TRBD2 | TRBV4-3
CASSIDRLGQETQYF | TGTGCCAGTAGTATAGATCGTTTAGGTCAAGAGACCCAGTACTTC | - | TRBJ2-5 | - | TRBV19
CASSELPGNTEAFF | TGTGCCAGCAGTGAACTCCCAGGGAACACTGAAGCTTTCTTT | many | TRBJ1-1 | - | TRBV6-1
CASSQVKELGQRAFF | TGCGCCAGCAGCCAAGTCAAGGAACTGGGTCAGAGAGCTTTCTTT | few | TRBJ1-1 | - | TRBV4-3
CASGRFPGTSDEQFF | TGTGCCAGCGGCAGGTTCCCCGGGACTAGCGATGAGCAGTTCTTC | many | TRBJ2-1 | TRBD2 | TRBV6-1
CASRGDRHGYTF | TGTGCCAGCAGGGGGGACAGACATGGCTACACCTTC | few | TRBJ1-2 | TRBD1 | TRBV2
CASSPPVSQINNGELFF | TGTGCCAGCTCACCACCGGTCTCACAGATTAATAACGGGGAGCTGTTTTTT | - | TRBJ2-2 | - | TRBV18
CASSHDGGQYYEQYF | TGTGCCAGCAGCCACGACGGGGGGCAGTACTACGAGCAGTACTTC | - | TRBJ2-7 | - | TRBV7-9
CATSSPGGAGNEQFF | TGTGCCACCAGCTCCCCAGGGGGCGCTGGTAATGAGCAGTTCTTC | - | TRBJ2-1 | TRBD1 | TRBV15
CASSQDLRGGRTNEKLFF | TGCGCCAGCAGCCAAGACCTAAGGGGTGGACGGACTAATGAAAAACTGTTTTTT | few | TRBJ1-4 | - | TRBV4-1
CASSHAPGQGISNQPQHF | TGCGCCAGCAGCCATGCCCCGGGACAGGGGATAAGCAATCAGCCCCAGCATTTT | many | TRBJ1-5 | TRBD1 | TRBV4-1
CSARKLAGGPNEQFF | TGCAGTGCTAGGAAACTAGCGGGAGGTCCCAATGAGCAGTTCTTC | many | TRBJ2-1 | TRBD2 | TRBV20-1
CASSSPRGSEKLFF | TGTGCCAGCAGTTCGCCAAGGGGGAGTGAAAAACTGTTTTTT | - | TRBJ1-4 | - | TRBV28
CASKVSASGSNEQFF | TGTGCCAGCAAAGTATCGGCTAGCGGGAGTAATGAGCAGTTCTTC | many | TRBJ2-1 | TRBD2 | TRBV28
CASSQGRGGRNQPQHF | TGCGCCAGCAGCCAAGGGAGGGGAGGGCGCAATCAGCCCCAGCATTTT | - | TRBJ1-5 | - | TRBV4-1
CASSPESNTEAFF | TGCGCCAGCAGCCCCGAGAGTAACACTGAAGCTTTCTTT | many | TRBJ1-1 | - | TRBV4-3
CASSYSGRAGGELFF | TGTGCCAGCAGTTATAGCGGGAGGGCGGGAGGGGAGCTGTTTTTT | - | TRBJ2-2 | TRBD2 | TRBV6-5
CASLRAYEQYF | TGTGCCAGCCTCAGAGCCTACGAGCAGTACTTC | many | TRBJ2-7 | - | TRBV28
CASSQSGVTEAFF | TGTGCCAGCAGCCAATCAGGGGTTACTGAAGCTTTCTTT | many | TRBJ1-1 | - | TRBV3-1
CASSYSHRDSRYYEQYF | TGTGCCAGCAGCTACTCCCACCGGGACAGCCGATACTACGAGCAGTACTTC | many | TRBJ2-7 | TRBD1 | TRBV6-6
CASSFNPGLQGSADTQYF | TGTGCCAGCAGCTTCAATCCCGGGTTACAGGGTAGTGCAGATACGCAGTATTTT | many | TRBJ2-3 | - | TRBV5-4
CASSLWMGKNIQYF | TGTGCCAGCAGCCTCTGGATGGGCAAAAACATTCAGTACTTC | many | TRBJ2-4 | - | TRBV3-1
CSVRAGTGEAEAFF | TGCAGCGTTCGCGCCGGGACAGGGGAAGCTGAAGCTTTCTTT | - | TRBJ1-1 | TRBD1 | TRBV29-1
CASRTVYEQFF | TGTGCCAGCAGGACAGTTTATGAGCAGTTCTTC | - | TRBJ2-1 | - | TRBV6-2/TRBV6-3
CASSLGSGTSTNEQYF | TGTGCCAGCAGTTTGGGCTCCGGGACTAGCACCAACGAGCAGTACTTC | - | TRBJ2-7 | TRBD2 | TRBV27
CASTQGPGAGTDTQYF | TGTGCCAGCACCCAAGGTCCGGGGGCAGGCACAGATACGCAGTATTTT | many | TRBJ2-3 | - | TRBV13
CAWKNVLAKNIQYF | TGTGCCTGGAAAAATGTTCTAGCCAAAAACATTCAGTACTTC | - | TRBJ2-4 | - | TRBV30
CASSYVKNIQYF | TGTGCCAGCAGCTATGTCAAAAACATTCAGTACTTC | few | TRBJ2-4 | - | TRBV28
CASSQWTTARGSSGANVLTF | TGTGCCAGCAGTCAGTGGACGACGGCGCGCGGGAGCTCTGGGGCCAACGTCCTGACTTTC | few | TRBJ2-6 | TRBD2 | TRBV12-3/TRBV12-4
CASSFGGRTNSPLHF | TGTGCCAGCAGTTTTGGGGGCAGGACCAATTCACCCCTCCACTTT | few | TRBJ1-6 | - | TRBV28
CASSQDQTRNYGYTF | TGCGCCAGCAGCCAAGACCAGACACGGAACTATGGCTACACCTTC | few | TRBJ1-2 | - | TRBV4-1
CASSLKGANEKLFF | TGTGCCAGCAGCTTAAAGGGGGCTAATGAAAAACTGTTTTTT | - | TRBJ1-4 | - | TRBV7-9
CASSSRTEADQPQHF | TGTGCCAGCAGCTCTCGGACAGAGGCGGATCAGCCCCAGCATTTT | few | TRBJ1-5 | - | TRBV5-5
CSARPGALNTGELFF | TGCAGTGCTAGACCCGGGGCGCTGAACACCGGGGAGCTGTTTTTT | many | TRBJ2-2 | - | TRBV20-1